The present T cell receptor beta chain was sequenced within a study of T cell repertoires in cytomegalovirus infection. For the study at large: Indications came from public TCR beta signatures; they pointed to CMV infection and to a matching HLA type.

TCRdb used MiXCR to reprocess the reads, holding one entry per CDR3 protein. Of hundreds of thousands of distinct CDR3 sequences listed, approximately 24% were seen once; the top ten hold under 8.5%. Comments on this clonotype: Its antigen is unidentified.

The CDR3 covers 15 residues. Germline CDR1 is DFQATT and CDR2 is SNEGSKA (reference sequence). V gave up 0 bases and J gave up 2 bases; unmatched junction bases: 5. General study results and limits: Cumulated frequencies of public TCR beta families served to identify carriers of CMV plus the relevant HLA.

V and J are TRBV20-1 and TRBJ2-3, with 7 nucleotides matching TRBD2. Specimen: CD8+ T cells from PBMCs. The TCR originated in a human donor in good health (CMV status not recorded). Some clones in this sample may be carry-over from other donors' samples. CDR3 sequence reads: CSARDRGRVTDTQYF. The CDR3 DNA follows: TGCAGTGCTAGAGATCGGGGGAGGGTCACAGATACGCAGTATTTT.